Presented here are 10 T cell receptor beta chains from one specimen sequenced in a study of blood T cell repertoires in COVID-19. Profiling relied on immunoSEQ multiplex PCR, and the TCRdb table lists in-frame clones only, not all of them. The data hold about 290,000 clones, with approximately 86% observed a single time. Sequencing used peripheral blood. The receptors were gathered from a woman aged 45-59 years with active or convalescent COVID-19.

CDR3 sequence: CASAPGQGQTQYF. The DNA for the CDR3 is TGTGCCAGCGCGCCGGGACAGGGGCAGACCCAGTACTTC. This sequence joins TRBV28 and TRBJ2-5; 10 bases are shared with TRBD1. CDR1 and CDR2 (germline): MDHEN, SYDVKM. The CDR3 is 13 amino acids. With 8 bases clipped from V and 6 bases from J, the junction kept 6 bases outside the gene matches.

The chain joins TRBV6-5 to TRBJ2-7; 12 bases fit TRBD2. CDR3 length: 15 residues. V lost 6 bases and J lost 1; bases outside the gene matches: 4. Germline CDR1 is MNHEY and CDR2 is SVGAGI. CDR3 in DNA: TGTGCCAGCAGACAACTAGCGGGAGGATCCTACGAGCAGTACTTC. It yields the protein CASRQLAGGSYEQYF.

The chain recombines TRBV5-6 with TRBJ1-1; D is uncertain. Trimming stripped 3 bases from V and 1 base from J, with 19 bases between. The CDR3 length is 17 residues. Per the germline V gene, CDR1 is SGHDT and CDR2 is YYEEEE. As DNA, the CDR3 is TGTGCCAGCAGCTCGGACGCACCCTTGGAGGGGAACACTGAAGCTTTCTTT. This encodes CASSSDAPLEGNTEAFF.

The DNA of the CDR3 is TGCGCCAGCAGCTCTACGACAGGGATGGATACGCAGTATTTT. This sequence encodes CASSSTTGMDTQYF. This chain links TRBV5-1 with TRBJ2-3; 7 nucleotides match TRBD1. The germline gives CDR1 SGHRS, CDR2 YFSETQ. The CDR3 length is 14 residues. Trimming at V came to 3 bases and at J to 6 bases, leaving 7 bases not matched to a gene.

This chain joins TRBV6-4 and TRBJ2-1; possible D gene TRBD2, 6 bases. This CDR3 has 16 amino acids. V lost 4 bases and J 7 bases, leaving 20 bases between the germline ends. The germline V gene has CDR1 MRHNA and CDR2 SNTAGT. CDR3 in amino acids: CASSVEAGNAGNEQFF. The CDR3 DNA follows: TGTGCCAGCAGTGTGGAGGCGGGCAATGCGGGAAATGAGCAGTTCTTC.

This chain uses TRBV6-2 or TRBV6-3 with TRBJ2-7; 7 bases match TRBD2. The J segment lost 2 bases and the V segment lost 5 bases, leaving 6 bases of the junction unmatched. Per the germline V gene, CDR1 is MNHEY and CDR2 is SVGEGT. The CDR3 has 14 residues. The CDR3: CASSRTSPAYEQYF. The CDR3 coding sequence is TGTGCCAGCAGTCGGACTAGTCCGGCCTACGAGCAGTACTTC.

The gene calls are TRBV7-6 and TRBJ2-1; tentatively, D is TRBD2 (6 bases). The CDR3 covers 16 residues. The ends were cut back, 1 base at V and 3 bases at J, with 13 bases in the middle. Germline CDR1 SGHVS, CDR2 FNYEAQ. The CDR3 DNA is TGTGCCAGCAGCTTAGAACTAGCAAACCTCTACAATGAGCAGTTCTTC. This encodes CASSLELANLYNEQFF.

The chain recombines TRBV5-1 with TRBJ2-7, with 8 bases lining up with TRBD1. CDR1 and CDR2 from the germline V gene are SGHRS and YFSETQ. The CDR3 has 14 amino acids. Trimming took 5 bases from V and 3 from J; bases not matched to a gene: 7. The CDR3 DNA reads TGCGCCAGCAGTATACAGGGGGGAATCTACGAGCAGTACTTC. Encoded protein: CASSIQGGIYEQYF.

The V and J genes are TRBV10-3 and TRBJ1-2, with TRBD1 matching 7 bases. V trimming: 4 bases; J trimming: 4 bases; junction bases outside the gene matches: 6. The CDR3 spans 14 residues. Germline lookup yields CDR1 ENHRY and CDR2 SYGVKD. The CDR3 bases are TGTGCCATCAGTGGGGACAGCTTTGTCTATGGCTACACCTTC. Protein: CAISGDSFVYGYTF.

With regard to this clone: The junction departs from the called germline gene at one end, perhaps through a read error. The chain carries TRBV7-7 and TRBJ1-6, with D possibly being TRBD1 (5 bases). Germline-derived CDR1 and CDR2 are SSHAT and FNYEAQ (reference sequence). The CDR3 length is 17 residues. CDR3 sequence (DNA): TGTGCTAGCAGCTTAGCAAGGAGGGGCTCAGAATTTTCACCCCTCCACTTT. Translation gives CASSLARRGSEFSPLHF.